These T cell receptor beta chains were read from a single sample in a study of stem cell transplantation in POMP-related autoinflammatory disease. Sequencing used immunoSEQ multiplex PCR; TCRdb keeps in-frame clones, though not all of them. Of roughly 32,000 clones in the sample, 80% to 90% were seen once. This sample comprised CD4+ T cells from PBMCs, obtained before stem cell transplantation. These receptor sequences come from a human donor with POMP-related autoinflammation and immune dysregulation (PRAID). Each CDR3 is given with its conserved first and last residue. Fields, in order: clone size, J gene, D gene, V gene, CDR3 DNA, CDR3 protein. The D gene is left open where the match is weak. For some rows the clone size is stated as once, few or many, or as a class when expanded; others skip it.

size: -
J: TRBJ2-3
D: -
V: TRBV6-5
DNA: TGTGCCAGCAAGAGGGCGGAGGCTATAGATACGCAGTATTTT
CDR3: CASKRAEAIDTQYF

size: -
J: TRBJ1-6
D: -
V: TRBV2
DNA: TGTGCCAGCAGTACCTTCGGGACAAATAATTCACCCCTCCACTTT
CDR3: CASSTFGTNNSPLHF

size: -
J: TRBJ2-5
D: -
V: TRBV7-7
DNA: TGTGCCAGCAGCTTAGCATGGGGGGTGACGGGAGAGACCCAGTACTTC
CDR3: CASSLAWGVTGETQYF

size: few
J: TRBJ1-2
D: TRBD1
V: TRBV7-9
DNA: TGTGCCAGCAGCCCACGGACAGGGCCTAACTATGGCTACACCTTC
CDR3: CASSPRTGPNYGYTF

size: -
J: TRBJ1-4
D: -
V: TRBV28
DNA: TGTGCCAGCAGACAGGCTGCAACTAATGAAAAACTGTTTTTT
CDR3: CASRQAATNEKLFF

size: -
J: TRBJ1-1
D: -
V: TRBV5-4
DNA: TGTGCCAGCAGTCCGGACAGATCTACAAGTGAAGCTTTCTTT
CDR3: CASSPDRSTSEAFF

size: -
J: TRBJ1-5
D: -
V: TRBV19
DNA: TGTGCCAGTAAGGATCGGGGGGAAAACAGCAATCAGCCCCAGCATTTT
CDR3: CASKDRGENSNQPQHF

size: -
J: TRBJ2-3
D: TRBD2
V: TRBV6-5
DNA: TGTGCCAGCACCTTCCCGGGGGGTACGCAGTATTTT
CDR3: CASTFPGGTQYF

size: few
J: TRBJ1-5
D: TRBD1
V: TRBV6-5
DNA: TGTGCCAGCAGGAGGACAGGTAATCAGCCCCAGCATTTT
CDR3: CASRRTGNQPQHF

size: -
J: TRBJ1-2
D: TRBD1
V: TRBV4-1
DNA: TGCGCCAGCAGCGCGGGACAGGGGGTAGGAGCTAACTATGGCTACACCTTC
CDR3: CASSAGQGVGANYGYTF

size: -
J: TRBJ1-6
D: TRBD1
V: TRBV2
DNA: TGTGCCAGCAGGGTCTCCGGGACAGAAATCCCCGCTAGTACTTCACCCCTCCACTTT
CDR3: CASRVSGTEIPASTSPLHF

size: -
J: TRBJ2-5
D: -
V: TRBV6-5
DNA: TGTGCCAGTTCTTATGGACGGGGCCAAGAGACCCAGTACTTC
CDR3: CASSYGRGQETQYF

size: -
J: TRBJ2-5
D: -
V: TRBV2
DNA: TGTGCCAGCAGTGATTCGGCCAGCCAAGAGACCCAGTACTTC
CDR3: CASSDSASQETQYF

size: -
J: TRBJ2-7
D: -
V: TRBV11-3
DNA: TGTGCCAGCAGCTTATCTCGGGGCGGGGAGCAGTACTTC
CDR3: CASSLSRGGEQYF

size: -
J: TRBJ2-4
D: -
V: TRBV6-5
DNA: TGTGCCAGCAGAGGGACCGACAGGTGGGACATTCAGTACTTC
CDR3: CASRGTDRWDIQYF

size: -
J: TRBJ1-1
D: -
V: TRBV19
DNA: TGTGCCAGTAGTATGGGTTCAGGGACGGTAGCTTTCTTT
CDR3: CASSMGSGTVAFF

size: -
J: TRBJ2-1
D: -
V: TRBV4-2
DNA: TGTGCCAGCAGCCAAGAGGCCCGACTAGCCTACAATGAGCAGTTCTTC
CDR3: CASSQEARLAYNEQFF

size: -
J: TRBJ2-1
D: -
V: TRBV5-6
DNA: TGTGCCAGCAGCCCCTGGGCCCGACTTAACTACAATGAGCAGTTCTTC
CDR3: CASSPWARLNYNEQFF

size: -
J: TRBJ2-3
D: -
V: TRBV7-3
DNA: TGTGCCAGCAGCTTAACGGGGGTAACAGATACGCAGTATTTT
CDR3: CASSLTGVTDTQYF

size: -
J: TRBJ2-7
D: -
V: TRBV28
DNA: TGTGCCAGCAGTTCCTCTGGGCTAGTTGATCCCTACGAGCAGTACTTC
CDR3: CASSSSGLVDPYEQYF

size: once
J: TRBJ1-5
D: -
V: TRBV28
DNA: TGTGCCAGCAGTTTATATAGGGGGACTCGTCAGCCCCAGCATTTT
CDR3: CASSLYRGTRQPQHF

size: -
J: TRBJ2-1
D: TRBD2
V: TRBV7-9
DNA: TGTGCCAGCCTTGCTAGCGGGGTATACAATGAGCAGTTCTTC
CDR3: CASLASGVYNEQFF

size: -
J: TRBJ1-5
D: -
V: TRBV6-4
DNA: TGTGCCAGCAGTGACAGGGGTCGGAACAATCAGCCCCAGCATTTT
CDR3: CASSDRGRNNQPQHF

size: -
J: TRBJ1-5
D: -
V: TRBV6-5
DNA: TGTGCCAGCAGTTCGGGAGGGGGTTGGGGCAATCAGCCCCAGCATTTT
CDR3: CASSSGGGWGNQPQHF

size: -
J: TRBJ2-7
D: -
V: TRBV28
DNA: TGTGCCAGCACACAGGCTTCCTACGAGCAGTACTTC
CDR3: CASTQASYEQYF

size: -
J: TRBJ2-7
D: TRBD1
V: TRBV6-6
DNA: TGTGCCAGCAGTAGGGGACAGGTGGACTACGAGCAGTACTTC
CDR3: CASSRGQVDYEQYF

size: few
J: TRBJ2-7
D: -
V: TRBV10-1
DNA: TGCGCCAGCAGTGAGGAGGGGCCAGGGCAGTACTTC
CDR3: CASSEEGPGQYF

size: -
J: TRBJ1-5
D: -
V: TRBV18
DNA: TGTGCCAGCTCCCAAAGGACAGATCAGCCCCAGCATTTT
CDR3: CASSQRTDQPQHF

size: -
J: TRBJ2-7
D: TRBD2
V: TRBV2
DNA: TGTGCCAGCAGTCCGGGACTAGCGGGGGGACCCCTCGAATCCTACGAGCAGTACTTC
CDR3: CASSPGLAGGPLESYEQYF

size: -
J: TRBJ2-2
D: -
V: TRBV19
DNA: TGTGCCAGTATGGGGGTCTACTCGAACACCGGGGAGCTGTTTTTT
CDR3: CASMGVYSNTGELFF

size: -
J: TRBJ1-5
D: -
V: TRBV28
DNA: TGTGCCAGCACTCTACAGGGAATCAATCAGCCCCAGCATTTT
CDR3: CASTLQGINQPQHF

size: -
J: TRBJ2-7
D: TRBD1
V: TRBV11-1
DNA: TGTGCCAGCAGCTGGGACAGGGGCGGGAACGAGCAGTACTTC
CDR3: CASSWDRGGNEQYF

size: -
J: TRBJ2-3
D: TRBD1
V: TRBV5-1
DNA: TGCGCCAGCAGCTTGGAACAGGGGAACACAGATACGCAGTATTTT
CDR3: CASSLEQGNTDTQYF

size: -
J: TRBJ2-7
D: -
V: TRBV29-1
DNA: TGCAGCGCCGGGACCCAGTACGAGCAGTACTTC
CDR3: CSAGTQYEQYF

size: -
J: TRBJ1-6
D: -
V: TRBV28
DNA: TGTGCCAGCAGTTACAGAGAGAGTTCACCCCTCCACTTT
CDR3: CASSYRESSPLHF

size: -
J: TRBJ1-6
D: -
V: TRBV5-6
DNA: TGTGCCAGCAGCCACGACAGGAAAGGGTCACCCCTCCACTTT
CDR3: CASSHDRKGSPLHF

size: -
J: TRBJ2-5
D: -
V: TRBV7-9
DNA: TGTGCCAGCAGCTTACGATCGTCCGGGGTGGCAGGGAAAGAGACCCAGTACTTC
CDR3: CASSLRSSGVAGKETQYF

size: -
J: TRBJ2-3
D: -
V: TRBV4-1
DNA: TGCGCCAGCAGCCTCGGCGGGTTATTCACAGATACGCAGTATTTT
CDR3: CASSLGGLFTDTQYF

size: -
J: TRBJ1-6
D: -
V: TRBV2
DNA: TGTGCCAGCAGTGATGAGGGTTTGAGTAATTCACCCCTCCACTTT
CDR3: CASSDEGLSNSPLHF

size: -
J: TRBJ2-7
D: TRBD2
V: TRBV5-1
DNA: TGCGCCAGCAGCAACTGGAGGCTAGCGGGGTACATCTCCGAGCAGTACTTC
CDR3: CASSNWRLAGYISEQYF

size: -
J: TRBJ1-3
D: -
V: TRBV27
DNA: TGTGCCAGCAGTTTCGGGCCTGGAAACACCATATATTTT
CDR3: CASSFGPGNTIYF

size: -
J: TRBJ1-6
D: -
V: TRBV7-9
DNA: TGTGCCAGCAGCTTAGGCTGGGGCTCCTATAATTCACCCCTCCACTTT
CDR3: CASSLGWGSYNSPLHF

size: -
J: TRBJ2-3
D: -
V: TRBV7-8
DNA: TGTGCCAGCAGCCCATCTAGCGTTCACTTGACAGATACGCAGTATTTT
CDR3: CASSPSSVHLTDTQYF

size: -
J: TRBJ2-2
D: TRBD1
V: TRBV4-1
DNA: TGCGCCAGCAGCCTCCGGGACAGGGCGACCGGGGAGCTGTTTTTT
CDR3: CASSLRDRATGELFF

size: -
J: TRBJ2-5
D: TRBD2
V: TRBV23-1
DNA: TGCGCCAGCAGTCAGAGCGGGAGGGAGGTACCAGAGACCCAGTACTTC
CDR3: CASSQSGREVPETQYF

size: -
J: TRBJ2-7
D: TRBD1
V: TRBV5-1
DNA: TGCGCCAGCAGCCCAGGGGGCGCGGGGTACGAGCAGTACTTC
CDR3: CASSPGGAGYEQYF

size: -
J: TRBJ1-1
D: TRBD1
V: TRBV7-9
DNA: TGTGCCAGCAGCTCACAGGGGGACACTGAAGCTTTCTTT
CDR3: CASSSQGDTEAFF

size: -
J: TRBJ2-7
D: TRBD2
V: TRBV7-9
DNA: TGTGCCAGCAGCTTAGCCCTCCCCGGGACTAGCGTCTTCTTC
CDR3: CASSLALPGTSVFF

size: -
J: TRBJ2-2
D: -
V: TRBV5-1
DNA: TGCGCCAGCAGCTTGGACAACGGGGAGCTGTTTTTT
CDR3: CASSLDNGELFF

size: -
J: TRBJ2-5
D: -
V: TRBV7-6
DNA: TGTGCCAGCAGCTTCGGTGGGGCCCTCCAAGAGACCCAGTACTTC
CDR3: CASSFGGALQETQYF